The sequence of this T cell receptor (beta chain) was determined in a study of blood T cell repertoires in COVID-19. Study background: COVID-19 samples collected from the United States, Italy and Spain covered acute and convalescent phases.

This table comes from immunoSEQ multiplex PCR, and its TCRdb copy is limited to in-frame clones, with some not included. The data show fewer than 400,000 clones, less than 85% seen once. Deletions cut 5 bases from V and 1 base from J, with 9 bases between. The CDR3 runs 14 residues. The germline V gene encodes CDR1 SGHVS and CDR2 FQNEAQ. The sample comprised PBMCs or T cells enriched from blood (not recorded which). This TCR was recovered from a woman aged 25 to 39 who had been exposed to COVID-19. This chain joins TRBV7-8 and TRBJ2-1, with D possibly matching TRBD1 (5 bases). The CDR3 is CASSPGKSYNEQFF. In nucleotides, the CDR3 is TGTGCCAGCAGCCCAGGGAAGTCCTACAATGAGCAGTTCTTC.